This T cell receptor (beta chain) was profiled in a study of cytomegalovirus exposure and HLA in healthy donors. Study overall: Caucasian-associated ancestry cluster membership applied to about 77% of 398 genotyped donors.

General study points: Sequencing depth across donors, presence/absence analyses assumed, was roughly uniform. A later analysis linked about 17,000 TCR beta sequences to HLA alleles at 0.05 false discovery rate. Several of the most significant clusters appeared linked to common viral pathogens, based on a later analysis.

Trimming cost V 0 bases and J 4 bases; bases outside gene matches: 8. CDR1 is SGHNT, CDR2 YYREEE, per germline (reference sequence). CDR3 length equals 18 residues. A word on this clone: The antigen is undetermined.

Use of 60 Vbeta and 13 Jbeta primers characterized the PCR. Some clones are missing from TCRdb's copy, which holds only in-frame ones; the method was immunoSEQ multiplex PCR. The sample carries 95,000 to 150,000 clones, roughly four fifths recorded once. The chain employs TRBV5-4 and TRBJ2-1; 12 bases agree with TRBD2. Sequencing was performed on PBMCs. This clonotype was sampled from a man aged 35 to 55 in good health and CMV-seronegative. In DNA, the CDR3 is TGTGCCAGCAGCTTGGCGTCTAGCGGGGGGGATAATTACAATGAGCAGTTCTTC. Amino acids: CASSLASSGGDNYNEQFF.